This T cell receptor beta chain was captured in a study of shared clonotypes between healthy human individuals. The protocol was immunoSEQ multiplex PCR, while the TCRdb copy is restricted to in-frame clones and leaves out a portion. Of 850,000 to 1,200,000 clones detected, 70% to 80% appear once; the ten largest clones hold approximately 1.5%. Sequences were obtained from memory CD4+ T cells sorted from blood. Subset of the sample: CD45RA-negative fraction. This receptor was taken from a man between 18 and 29 years old in good health.

The CDR3 loop is CAISGYTDTQYF. The CDR3 nucleotides are TGTGCCATCAGTGGGTACACAGATACGCAGTATTTT. This chain connects TRBV10-3 to TRBJ2-3; D not certain. Looked up from germline, CDR1 is ENHRY and CDR2 is SYGVKD. Between the trimmed V and J ends, which lost 4 bases and 2 bases, there was a span of 4 bases. The CDR3 has 12 amino acids.